This T cell receptor beta chain is from a study of cytomegalovirus exposure and HLA in healthy donors. For the study at large: When 350 to 500 donors were genotyped, roughly four fifths of them were found to fall in the Caucasian-associated ancestry cluster.

Notes on this clone: Its antigen is unidentified.

Notes on the study in general: Indistinguishability led to the exclusion of some V segments, TRBV6-2 and TRBV6-3 included. TCR beta V- and J-gene trimming was later associated with a missense DCLRE1C variant. Follow-up analysis found HLA locus-dependent TCR association rates, highest for DRB1 and lowest for HLA-C.

Germline loops: CDR1 SEHNR, CDR2 FQNEAQ (reference sequence). The CDR3 loop spans 14 amino acids. Trimming stripped 3 bases from V and 4 bases from J, with 10 bases between. Vbeta (60) and Jbeta (13) primers were used in the PCR. Method: immunoSEQ multiplex PCR; TCRdb's copy keeps in-frame clones and lacks some. Altogether some 130,000 clones are present, 80% to 85% being singletons, with the ten largest covering approximately 1.2%. The TCR sequence derives from a boy between 5 and 17 years old in good health and CMV-seronegative. V gene TRBV7-9 combines with J gene TRBJ1-5; D is uncertain. The sample was PBMCs. The CDR3 reads CASSFGQVNQPQHF. CDR3 nucleotide sequence: TGTGCCAGCAGCTTTGGGCAGGTAAATCAGCCCCAGCATTTT.